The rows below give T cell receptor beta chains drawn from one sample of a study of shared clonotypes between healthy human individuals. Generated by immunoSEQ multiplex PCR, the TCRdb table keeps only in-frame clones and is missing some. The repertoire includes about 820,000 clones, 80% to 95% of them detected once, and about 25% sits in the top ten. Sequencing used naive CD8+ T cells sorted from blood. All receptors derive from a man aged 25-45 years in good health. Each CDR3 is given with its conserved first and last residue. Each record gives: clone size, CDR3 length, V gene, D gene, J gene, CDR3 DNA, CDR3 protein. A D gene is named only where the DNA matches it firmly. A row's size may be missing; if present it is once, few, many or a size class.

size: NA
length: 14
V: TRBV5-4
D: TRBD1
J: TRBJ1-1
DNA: TGTGCCAGCAGCTTGGGGCAAGGGGGCCCTGAAGCTTTCTTT
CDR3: CASSLGQGGPEAFF

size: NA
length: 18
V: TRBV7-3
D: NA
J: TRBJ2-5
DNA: TGTGCCAGCAGCTTAACGATGACGCGACCTCCTAGGAAGGAGACCCAGTACTTC
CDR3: CASSLTMTRPPRKETQYF

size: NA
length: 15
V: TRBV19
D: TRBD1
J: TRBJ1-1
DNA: TGTGCCAGTAAATACTCACAGGGGGCGAACACTGAAGCTTTCTTT
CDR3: CASKYSQGANTEAFF

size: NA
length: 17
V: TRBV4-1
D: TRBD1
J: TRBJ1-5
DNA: TGCGCCAGCAGCCAAGATGGAGGAGGGGGCATAAATCAGCCCCAGCATTTT
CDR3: CASSQDGGGGINQPQHF

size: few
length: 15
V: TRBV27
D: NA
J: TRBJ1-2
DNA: TGTGCCAGCAGTTACACGACAACAGACAACTATGGCTACACCTTC
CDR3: CASSYTTTDNYGYTF

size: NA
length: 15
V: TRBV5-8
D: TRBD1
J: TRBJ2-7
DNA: TGTGCCAGCAGCTTGATCGGGACAGGGTACCACGAGCAGTACTTC
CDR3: CASSLIGTGYHEQYF

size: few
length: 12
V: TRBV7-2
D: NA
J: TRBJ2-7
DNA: TGTGCCACCGAACGGTTGAACTACGAGCAGTACTTC
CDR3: CATERLNYEQYF

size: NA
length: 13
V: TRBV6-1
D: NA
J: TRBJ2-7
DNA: TGTGCCAGCAGTGAAGCGCTTGGCTACGAGCAGTACTTC
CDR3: CASSEALGYEQYF

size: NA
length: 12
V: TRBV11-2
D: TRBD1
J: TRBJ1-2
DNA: TGTGCCAGCAGCGCCCCAGGGGGCGGCTACACCTTC
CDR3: CASSAPGGGYTF

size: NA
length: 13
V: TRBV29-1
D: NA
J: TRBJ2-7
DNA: TGCAGCGTTCAAACCGGGAAGACATACGAGCAGTACTTC
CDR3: CSVQTGKTYEQYF

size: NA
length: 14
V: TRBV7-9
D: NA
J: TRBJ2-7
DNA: TGTGCCAGCAGCTTAAGTTCGCGGATCTACGAGCAGTACTTC
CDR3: CASSLSSRIYEQYF

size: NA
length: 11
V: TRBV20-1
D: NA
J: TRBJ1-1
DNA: TGCAGTGGGGGTGGGAACACTGAAGCTTTCTTT
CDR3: CSGGGNTEAFF

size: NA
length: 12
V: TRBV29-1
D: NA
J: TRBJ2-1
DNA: TGCAGCGTTGAACATGATGGCAATGAGCAGTTCTTC
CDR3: CSVEHDGNEQFF

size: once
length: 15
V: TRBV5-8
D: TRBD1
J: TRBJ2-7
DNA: TGTGCCAGCAGGTGGGGACAGCTGAGCTCCTACGAGCAGTACTTC
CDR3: CASRWGQLSSYEQYF

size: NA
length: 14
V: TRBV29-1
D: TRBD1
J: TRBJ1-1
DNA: TGCAGCGTTGATAGGGACAGGGAGAACACTGAAGCTTTCTTT
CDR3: CSVDRDRENTEAFF

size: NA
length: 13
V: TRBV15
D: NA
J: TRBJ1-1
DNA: TGTGCCACCAGCACGGATCAGAACACTGAAGCTTTCTTT
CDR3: CATSTDQNTEAFF

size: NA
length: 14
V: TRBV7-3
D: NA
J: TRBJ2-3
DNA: TGTGCCAGCAGCCCCCGACAGACCACAGATACGCAGTATTTT
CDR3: CASSPRQTTDTQYF

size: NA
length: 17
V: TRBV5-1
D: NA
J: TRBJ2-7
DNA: TGCGCCAGCAGCTCTATGACCCAAGACGAGATTACCTACGAGCAGTACTTC
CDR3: CASSSMTQDEITYEQYF

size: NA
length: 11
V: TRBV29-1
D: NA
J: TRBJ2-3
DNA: TGCAGCGTTTTGGAGTCAGATACGCAGTATTTT
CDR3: CSVLESDTQYF

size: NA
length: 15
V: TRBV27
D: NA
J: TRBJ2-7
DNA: TGTGCCAGCAGTTTACTGCGCACAATAGCCTACGAGCAGTACTTC
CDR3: CASSLLRTIAYEQYF

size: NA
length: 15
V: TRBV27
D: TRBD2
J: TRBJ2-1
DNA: TGTGCCAGCAGTTTACTAGCGGGAAAGTACAATGAGCAGTTCTTC
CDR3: CASSLLAGKYNEQFF

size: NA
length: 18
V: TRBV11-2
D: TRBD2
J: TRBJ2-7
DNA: TGTGCCAGCAGCTCTGGCGAGGTTTGGCTAGCGGGAGTCCACGAGCAGTACTTC
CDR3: CASSSGEVWLAGVHEQYF

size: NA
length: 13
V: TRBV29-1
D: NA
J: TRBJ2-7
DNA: TGCAGCGTCGTCCTAGGACTATCCTACGAGCAGTACTTC
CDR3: CSVVLGLSYEQYF

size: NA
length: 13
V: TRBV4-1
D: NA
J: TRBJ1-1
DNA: TGCGCCAGCAGCCGCGATTGGAACACTGAAGCTTTCTTT
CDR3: CASSRDWNTEAFF

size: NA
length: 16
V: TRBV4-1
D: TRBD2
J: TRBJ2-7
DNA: TGCGCCAGCAGCCAAGGGCCGGGACTAGCGACCTACGAGCAGTACTTC
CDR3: CASSQGPGLATYEQYF

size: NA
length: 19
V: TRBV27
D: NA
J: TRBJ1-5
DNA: TGTGCCAGCGCCTCGCAGGGAGAGCGGCCATTCCATAGCAATCAGCCCCAGCATTTT
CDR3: CASASQGERPFHSNQPQHF

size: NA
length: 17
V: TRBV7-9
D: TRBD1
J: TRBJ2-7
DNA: TGTGCCAGCAGCCCCACCGCCCGGGACAGGGGACTATACGAGCAGTACTTC
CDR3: CASSPTARDRGLYEQYF

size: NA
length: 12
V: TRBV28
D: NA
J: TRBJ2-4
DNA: TGTGCCAGCGGGCCGTGGTGGGATAGGTCGTACTTC
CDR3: CASGPWWDRSYF

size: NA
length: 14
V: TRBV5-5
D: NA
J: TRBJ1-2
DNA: TGTGCCAGCAGCGAGGATGGGGGGGCCTATGGCTACACCTTC
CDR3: CASSEDGGAYGYTF

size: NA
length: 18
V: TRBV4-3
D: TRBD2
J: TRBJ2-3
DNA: TGCGCCAGCAGCCAAGATGGATGGACTAGCGGGAAGTCAGATACGCAGTATTTT
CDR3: CASSQDGWTSGKSDTQYF

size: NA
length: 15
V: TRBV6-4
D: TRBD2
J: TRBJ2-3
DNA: TGTGCCAGCAGTCGGCTAGCGGGAGTGGCAGATACGCAGTATTTT
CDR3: CASSRLAGVADTQYF

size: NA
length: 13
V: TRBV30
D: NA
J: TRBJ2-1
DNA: TGTGCCTGGCACTCTGCGCCCTACAATGAGCAGTTCTTC
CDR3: CAWHSAPYNEQFF

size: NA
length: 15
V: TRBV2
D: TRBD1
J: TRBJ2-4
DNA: TGTGCCAGCAGCTCGGACAGGGCGGGCAAAAACATTCAGTACTTC
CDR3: CASSSDRAGKNIQYF

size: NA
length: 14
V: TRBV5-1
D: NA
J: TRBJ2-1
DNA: TGCGCCAGCAGCTTGCGGTCCGGTGGGCATGAGCAGTTCTTC
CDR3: CASSLRSGGHEQFF

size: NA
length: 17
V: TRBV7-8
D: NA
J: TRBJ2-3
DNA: TGTGCCAGCAGCTTAGAGTCCCGGTTGAGGGGCACAGATACGCAGTATTTT
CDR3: CASSLESRLRGTDTQYF

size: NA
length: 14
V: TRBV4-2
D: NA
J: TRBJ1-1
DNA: TGTGCCAGCAGCCAAGGGGGGGAGAACACTGAAGCTTTCTTT
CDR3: CASSQGGENTEAFF

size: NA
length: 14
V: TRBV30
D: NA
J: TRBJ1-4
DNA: TGTGCCTGGAGTGTAGGCCAGGGTGGTGAAAAACTGTTTTTT
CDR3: CAWSVGQGGEKLFF

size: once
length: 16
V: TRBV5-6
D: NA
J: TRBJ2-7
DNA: TGTGCCAGCAGCTTAGGAAGGGGCCCGCGATTCTACGAGCAGTACTTC
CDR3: CASSLGRGPRFYEQYF

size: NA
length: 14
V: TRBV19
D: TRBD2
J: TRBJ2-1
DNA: TGTGCCAGTATGGGCGCGGGAGCTTGGAATGAGCAGTTCTTC
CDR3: CASMGAGAWNEQFF

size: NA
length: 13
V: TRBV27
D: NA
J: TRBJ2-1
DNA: TGTGCCAGCAGTTTAGGGCCCACATATGAGCAGTTCTTC
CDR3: CASSLGPTYEQFF

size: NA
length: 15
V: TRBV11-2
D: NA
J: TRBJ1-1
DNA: TGTGCCAGCAGCCCCGGGGCAGCGATGAACACTGAAGCTTTCTTT
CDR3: CASSPGAAMNTEAFF

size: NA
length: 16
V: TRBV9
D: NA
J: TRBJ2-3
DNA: TGTGCCAGCAGCGAGGAAGGTGGCGGGGGCACAGATACGCAGTATTTT
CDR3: CASSEEGGGGTDTQYF

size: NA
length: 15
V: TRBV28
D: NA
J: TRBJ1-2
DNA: TGTGCCAGCAGTTTATTTGGGGGATTAAACTATGGCTACACCTTC
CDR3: CASSLFGGLNYGYTF

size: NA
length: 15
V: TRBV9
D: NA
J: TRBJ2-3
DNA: TGTGCCAGCAGCGTAGAGGGCAGGGATGGAGATACGCAGTATTTT
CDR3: CASSVEGRDGDTQYF

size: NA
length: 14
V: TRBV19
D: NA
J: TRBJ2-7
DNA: TGTGCCAGTAGTATGATTCTGGGGGCGGATGAGCAGTACTTC
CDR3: CASSMILGADEQYF

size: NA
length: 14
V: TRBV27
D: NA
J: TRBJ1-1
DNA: TGTGCCAGCAGTTTATCGGTGCGGGATTCAGAAGCTTTCTTT
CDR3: CASSLSVRDSEAFF

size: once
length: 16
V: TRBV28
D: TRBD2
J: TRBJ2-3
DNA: TGTGCCAGCAGGATGAGGACTAGCGGGATCCTAGATACGCAGTATTTT
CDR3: CASRMRTSGILDTQYF

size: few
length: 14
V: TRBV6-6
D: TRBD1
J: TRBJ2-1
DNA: TGTGCCAGCAAGCTTGAGGGACAGTACAATGAGCAGTTCTTC
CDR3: CASKLEGQYNEQFF

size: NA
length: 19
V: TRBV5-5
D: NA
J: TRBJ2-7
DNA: TGTGCCAGCAGCTTAATTCTGTCGGGGCTTTCCGCTCCAGGGGACGAGCAGTACTTC
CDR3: CASSLILSGLSAPGDEQYF

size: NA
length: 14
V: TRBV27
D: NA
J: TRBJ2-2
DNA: TGTGCCAGCAGTTTACTGACTAGTACCGGGGAGCTGTTTTTT
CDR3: CASSLLTSTGELFF

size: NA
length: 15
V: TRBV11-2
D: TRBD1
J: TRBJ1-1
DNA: TGTGCCAGCAGCCCGACAGGGGGCGCTTACACTGAAGCTTTCTTT
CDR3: CASSPTGGAYTEAFF

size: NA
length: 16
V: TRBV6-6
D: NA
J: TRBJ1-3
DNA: TGTGCCAGCAGTTACTCAGCGGAGATCTCTGGAAACACCATATATTTT
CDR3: CASSYSAEISGNTIYF

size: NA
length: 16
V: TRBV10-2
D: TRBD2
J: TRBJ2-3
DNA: TGCGCCAGCAGTGAGAACCTAGCGGCCACCAGAAATACGCAGTATTTT
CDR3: CASSENLAATRNTQYF

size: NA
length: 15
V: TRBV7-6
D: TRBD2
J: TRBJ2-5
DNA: TGTGCCAGCAACCTACCTAGCGGGAGTGGGGAGACCCAGTACTTC
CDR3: CASNLPSGSGETQYF